This TCR beta chain was found in a study of T-cell memory formation after mild COVID-19. TCRdb re-called the 5' RACE reads through MiXCR, storing one row per CDR3 protein. The table has more than 200,000 distinct CDR3 sequences, roughly 17% seen once. Germline V gene data show CDR1 as MGHRA and CDR2 as YSYEKL. This CDR3 contains 15 residues. The V gene end was trimmed by 6 bases and the J gene end by 7 bases; junction bases not matched to a gene: 7. The V gene is TRBV4-1, the J gene TRBJ1-6; TRBD1 matches 9 bases. The receptor comes from a man younger than 35 who had mild COVID-19 (a few samples of this study predate the infection). Cell type and time point are not known. The sequenced sample was PBMCs or a T cell subset sorted from them (not recorded which). In DNA, the CDR3 is TGCGCCAGCAGACAACCGGGACAGGGAAATTCACCCCTCCACTTT. It specifies CASRQPGQGNSPLHF.